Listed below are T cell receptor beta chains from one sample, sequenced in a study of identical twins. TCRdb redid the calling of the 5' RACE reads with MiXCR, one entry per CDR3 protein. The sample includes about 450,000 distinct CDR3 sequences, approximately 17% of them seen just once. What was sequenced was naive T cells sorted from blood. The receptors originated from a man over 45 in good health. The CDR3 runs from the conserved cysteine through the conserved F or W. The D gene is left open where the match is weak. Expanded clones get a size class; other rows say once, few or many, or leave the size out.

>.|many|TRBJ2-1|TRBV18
TGTGCCAGCTCACCACCGCAAGGAGCCGGATCTACCTACAATGAGCAGTTCTTC
CASSPPQGAGSTYNEQFF
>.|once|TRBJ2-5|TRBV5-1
TGCGCCAGCAGCTTGGATGTATCGGGTCTGGAGACCCAGTACTTC
CASSLDVSGLETQYF
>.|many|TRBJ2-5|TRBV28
TGTGCCAGCAGTTTAGGGGCCAGGAGCTACTCCCAGTACTTC
CASSLGARSYSQYF
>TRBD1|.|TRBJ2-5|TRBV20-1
TGCAGTGCTCAGACAGGGTCAGGGATGCAAGAGACCCAGTACTTC
CSAQTGSGMQETQYF
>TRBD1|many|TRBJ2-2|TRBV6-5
TGTGCCAGCAGTTACTCGGGACAGCGATTCACCGGGGAGCTGTTTTTT
CASSYSGQRFTGELFF
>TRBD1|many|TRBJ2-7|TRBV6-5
TGTGCCAGCAGTTACGTGGACAGGGGGTTCTCTTCCGAGCAGTACTTC
CASSYVDRGFSSEQYF
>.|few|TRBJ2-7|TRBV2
TGTGCCAGCAGTGAAATGGACATTCGCTTATACGAGCAGTACTTC
CASSEMDIRLYEQYF
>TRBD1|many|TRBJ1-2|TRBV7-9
TGTGCCAGCAGCTTAGGGACAGGGGCCGGACAAGGCTACACCTTC
CASSLGTGAGQGYTF
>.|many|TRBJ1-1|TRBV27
TGTGCCAGCATTGGGGGGAACACTGAAGCTTTCTTT
CASIGGNTEAFF
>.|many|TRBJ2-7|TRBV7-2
TGTGCCAGCAGTTCCTCTCCCGGTGGGGTCCGGGAGCAGTACTTC
CASSSSPGGVREQYF
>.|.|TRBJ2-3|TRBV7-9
TGTGCCAGCAGCTCTTGGGGCGGGGGCTTAGATACGCAGTATTTT
CASSSWGGGLDTQYF
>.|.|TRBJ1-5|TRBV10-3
TGTGCCATCAGTGAGTCGAAGGTTCAGCCCCAGCATTTT
CAISESKVQPQHF
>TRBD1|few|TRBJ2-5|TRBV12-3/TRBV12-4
TGTGCCAGCAGACGACAGGGAAGGCAAGAGACCCAGTACTTC
CASRRQGRQETQYF
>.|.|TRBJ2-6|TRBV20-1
TGCAGTGCTCCCCGGGCTCCCCGCCTTTCTGGGGCCAACGTCCTGACTTTC
CSAPRAPRLSGANVLTF
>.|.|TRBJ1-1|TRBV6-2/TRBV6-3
TGTGCCAGCAGTTACATTACCAACATGAACACTGAAGCTTTCTTT
CASSYITNMNTEAFF
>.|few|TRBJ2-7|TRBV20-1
TGCAGTGCTGCAGGGAATGCCTACGAGCAGTACTTC
CSAAGNAYEQYF
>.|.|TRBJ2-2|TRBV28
TGTGCCAGCAACCGGTCGGGGACCGGGGAGCTGTTTTTT
CASNRSGTGELFF
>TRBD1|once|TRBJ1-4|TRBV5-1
TGCGCCAGCAGCTCACCGGGACAGGGGAGTGAAAAACTGTTTTTT
CASSSPGQGSEKLFF
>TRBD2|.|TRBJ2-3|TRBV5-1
TGCGCCAGCAGCTTGGCCCTAGCGGGAGGAACCACAGATACGCAGTATTTT
CASSLALAGGTTDTQYF
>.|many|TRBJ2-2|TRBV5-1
TGCGCCAGCAGCTCGGCCTATGACAGACACACCGGGGAGCTGTTTTTT
CASSSAYDRHTGELFF
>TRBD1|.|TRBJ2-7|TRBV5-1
TGCGCCAGCAGCTTGTTGGGCAGGGGGACCGCTGAGCAGTACTTC
CASSLLGRGTAEQYF
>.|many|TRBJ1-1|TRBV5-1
TGCGCCAGCAGCCTGGACATACAGAACACTGAAGCTTTCTTT
CASSLDIQNTEAFF
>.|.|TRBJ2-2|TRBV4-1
TGCGCCAGCAGCCAAGAGATCAGGACTGGGCGCGGGGAGCTGTTTTTT
CASSQEIRTGRGELFF
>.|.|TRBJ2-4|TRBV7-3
TGTGCCAGCAGCTCCCCCGACAGGAGTGGGGGCAGGGGTTTTTTAGGGACCAAAAACATTCAGTACTTC
CASSSPDRSGGRGFLGTKNIQYF
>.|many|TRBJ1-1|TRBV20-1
TGCAGTGCTAAACCCGGGAGTTGGAACACTGAAGCTTTCTTT
CSAKPGSWNTEAFF
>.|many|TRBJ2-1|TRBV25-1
TGTGCCAGCGCAATGGGGTTTTCTAATGAGCAGTTCTTC
CASAMGFSNEQFF
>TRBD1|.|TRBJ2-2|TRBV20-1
TGCAGTGCCGGGACAGGGAACACCGGGGAGCTGTTTTTT
CSAGTGNTGELFF
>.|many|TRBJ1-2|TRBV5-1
TGCGCCAGCAGCAAGACCAGGCGCGAGAACGTTAACTATGGCTACACCTTC
CASSKTRRENVNYGYTF
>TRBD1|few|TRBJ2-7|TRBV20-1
TGCAGTTCCGGGACAGGGGGCTACGAGCAGTACTTC
CSSGTGGYEQYF
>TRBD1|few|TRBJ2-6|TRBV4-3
TGCGCCAGCAGCTCTGCCGGGACAGGGGATGGGGCCAACGTCCTGACTTTC
CASSSAGTGDGANVLTF
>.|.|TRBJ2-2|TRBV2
TGTGCCAGCAGTGAATGGCGACTCACGAACACCGGGGAGCTGTTTTTT
CASSEWRLTNTGELFF
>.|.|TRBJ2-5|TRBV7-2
TGTGCCAGCAGCGCGAGGGCGGGGCGCCAAGAGACCCAGTACTTC
CASSARAGRQETQYF